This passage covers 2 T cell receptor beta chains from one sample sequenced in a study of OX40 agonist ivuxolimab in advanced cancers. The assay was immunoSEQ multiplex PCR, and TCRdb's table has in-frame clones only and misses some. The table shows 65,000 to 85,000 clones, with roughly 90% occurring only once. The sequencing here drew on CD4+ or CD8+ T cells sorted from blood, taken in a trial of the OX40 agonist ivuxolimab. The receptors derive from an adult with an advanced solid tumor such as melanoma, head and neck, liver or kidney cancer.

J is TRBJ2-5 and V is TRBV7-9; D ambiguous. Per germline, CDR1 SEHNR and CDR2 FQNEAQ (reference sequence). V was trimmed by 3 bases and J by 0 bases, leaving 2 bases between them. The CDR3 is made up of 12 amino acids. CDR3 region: CASSFHQETQYF. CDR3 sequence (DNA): TGTGCCAGCAGCTTCCACCAAGAGACCCAGTACTTC.

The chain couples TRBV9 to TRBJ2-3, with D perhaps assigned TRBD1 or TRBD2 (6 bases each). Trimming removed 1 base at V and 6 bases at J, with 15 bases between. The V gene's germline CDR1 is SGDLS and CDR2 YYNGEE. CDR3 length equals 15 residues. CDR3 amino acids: CASSVMWGAADTQYF. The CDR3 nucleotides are TGTGCCAGCAGCGTAATGTGGGGGGCGGCCGATACGCAGTATTTT.